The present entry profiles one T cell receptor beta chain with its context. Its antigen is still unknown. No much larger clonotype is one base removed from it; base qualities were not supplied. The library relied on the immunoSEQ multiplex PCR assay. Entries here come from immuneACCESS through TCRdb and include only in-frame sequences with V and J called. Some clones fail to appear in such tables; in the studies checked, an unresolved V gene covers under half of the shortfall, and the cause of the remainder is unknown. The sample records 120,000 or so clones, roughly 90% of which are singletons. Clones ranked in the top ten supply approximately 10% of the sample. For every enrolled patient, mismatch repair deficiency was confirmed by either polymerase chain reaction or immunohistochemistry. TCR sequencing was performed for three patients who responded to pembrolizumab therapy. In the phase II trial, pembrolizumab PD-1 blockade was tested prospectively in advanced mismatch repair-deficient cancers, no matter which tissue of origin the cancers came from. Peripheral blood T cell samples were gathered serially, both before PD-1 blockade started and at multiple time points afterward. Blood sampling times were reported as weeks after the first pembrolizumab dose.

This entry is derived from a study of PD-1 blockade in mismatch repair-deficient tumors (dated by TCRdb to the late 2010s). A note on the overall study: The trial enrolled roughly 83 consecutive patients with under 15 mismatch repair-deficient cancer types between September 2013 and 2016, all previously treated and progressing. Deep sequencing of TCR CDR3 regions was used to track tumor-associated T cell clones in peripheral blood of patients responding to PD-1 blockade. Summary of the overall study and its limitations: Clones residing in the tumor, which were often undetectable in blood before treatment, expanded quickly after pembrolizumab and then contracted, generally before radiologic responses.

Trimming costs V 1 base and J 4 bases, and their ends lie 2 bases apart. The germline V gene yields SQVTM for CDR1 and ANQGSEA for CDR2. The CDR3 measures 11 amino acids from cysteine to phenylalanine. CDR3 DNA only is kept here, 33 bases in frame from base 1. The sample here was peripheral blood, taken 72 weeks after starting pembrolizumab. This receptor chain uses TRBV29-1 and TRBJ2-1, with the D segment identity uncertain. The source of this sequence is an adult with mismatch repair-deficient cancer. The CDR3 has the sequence CSVEVYNEQFF. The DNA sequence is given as TGCAGCGTTGAAGTGTACAATGAGCAGTTCTTC.